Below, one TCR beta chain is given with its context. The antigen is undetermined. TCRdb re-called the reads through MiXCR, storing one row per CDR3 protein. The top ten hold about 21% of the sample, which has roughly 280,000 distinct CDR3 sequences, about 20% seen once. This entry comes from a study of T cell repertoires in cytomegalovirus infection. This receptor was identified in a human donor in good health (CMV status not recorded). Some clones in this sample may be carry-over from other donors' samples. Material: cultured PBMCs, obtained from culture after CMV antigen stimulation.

For the CDR3, the DNA is TGTGCCAGTAGTACCATCCTGGGACCGTCAGATACGCAGTATTTT. Protein product: CASSTILGPSDTQYF. The V call is TRBV19, the J call TRBJ2-3; D possibly matches TRBD1 or TRBD2 (5 bases each). This CDR3 has 15 residues. Germline V CDR1 and CDR2: LNHDA, SQIVND (reference sequence). Deletions cut 4 bases from V and 4 bases from J, with 15 bases between.